These 5 T cell receptor beta chains were sequenced from one sample in a study of T-cell memory formation after mild COVID-19 (dated by TCRdb to the early 2020s). The library was generated by 5' RACE. Reads for this sample came from an Illumina NovaSeq 6000. The public reads were run again by TCRdb, first through fastp at Q25 and then through MiXCR, and only productive beta chains were kept. Rows are unified per CDR3 protein, each entry keeping the most common DNA and genes. The sample includes hundreds of thousands of distinct CDR3 sequences, with 17% observed a single time. The ten largest clones represent about 7.4% of the sample. The specimen was PBMCs or a T cell subset sorted from them (not recorded which). The receptors here all came from an adult woman who had mild COVID-19 (a few samples of this study predate the infection). The sample titles of this study are shuffled in the database, so cell type and time point are left out; the donor was told from shared clones.

This clonotype was seen a handful of times. The V and J genes are TRBV5-1 and TRBJ2-1; 8 bases map to TRBD2. Germline V gene data show CDR1 as SGHRS and CDR2 as YFSETQ. This CDR3 is built from 15 residues. J was trimmed by 4 bases and V by 4 bases; bases with no gene match: 7. The CDR3 region has the DNA TGCGCCAGCAGCCTGACTAGCGAACGATACAATGAGCAGTTCTTC. It translates to CASSLTSERYNEQFF.

The chain uses TRBV13 and TRBJ2-2, with D perhaps matching TRBD2 (6 bases). Germline CDR1 and CDR2: PRHDT and FYEKMQ (reference sequence). CDR3 length: 14 amino acids. The V and J ends lost 4 bases and 5 bases respectively, with 11 bases between them. CDR3 sequence reads: CASSYGTGTGELFF. The CDR3 DNA reads as TGTGCCAGCAGCTACGGGACTGGTACCGGGGAGCTGTTTTTT.

This clonotype was seen many times. The J gene is TRBJ2-1, the V gene TRBV12-3 or TRBV12-4, with D maybe TRBD2 (6 bases). V was shortened by 3 bases and J by 0 bases, with 12 bases between the two germline ends. This CDR3 region has 16 residues. CDR3 DNA sequence: TGTGCCAGCAGTTTGGAGGGCCCGAGCTCCTACAATGAGCAGTTCTTC. Translating gives CASSLEGPSSYNEQFF.

This clonotype has more than one count but fewer than ten. V and J are TRBV4-2 and TRBJ2-7, with D possibly matching TRBD2 (6 bases). The germline V gene encodes CDR1 LGHNA and CDR2 YNFKEQ. The V end lost 3 bases, the J end lost 3 bases, and 18 bases lay between the germline ends. The CDR3 covers 16 residues. CDR3 amino acids: CASSQEEGIPDYEQYF. DNA for the CDR3: TGTGCCAGCAGCCAGGAGGAGGGAATCCCCGACTACGAGCAGTACTTC.

In this sample, this clonotype turned up a few times. The chain links TRBV4-1 to TRBJ2-7; D gene unclear. The germline gives CDR1 MGHRA, CDR2 YSYEKL. CDR3 length: 14 amino acids. V dropped 7 bases and J dropped 0 bases, with 13 bases sitting between them. This chain's CDR3 is CASKVLMSSYEQYF. The CDR3 DNA follows: TGCGCCAGCAAGGTACTTATGAGCTCCTACGAGCAGTACTTC.